One and the same sample provided the 15 T cell receptor beta chains below, sequenced in a study of OX40 agonist ivuxolimab in advanced cancers. Libraries were prepared by immunoSEQ multiplex PCR; TCRdb keeps only in-frame clonotypes and omits some of them. Of about 71,000 clones listed, around 83% were seen once; the top ten hold less than 1.1%. The sample was CD4+ or CD8+ T cells sorted from blood, taken in a trial of the OX40 agonist ivuxolimab. Receptors originate from an adult with an advanced solid tumor such as melanoma, head and neck, liver or kidney cancer.

J is TRBJ1-1 and V is TRBV19; D is uncertain. CDR3 length equals 12 residues. V lost 2 bases and J 9 bases, leaving 10 bases between the germline ends. The germline gives CDR1 LNHDA, CDR2 SQIVND (reference sequence). CDR3 loop: CASSIKGFQAFF. The CDR3 region has the DNA TGTGCCAGTAGTATAAAGGGTTTCCAAGCTTTCTTT. Full variable domain (outside the CDR3, taken from reference TRBV19 and TRBJ1-1): DGGITQSPKYLFRKEGQNVTLSCEQNLNHDAMYWYRQDPGQGLRLIYYSQIVNDFQKGDIAEGYSVSREKKESFPLTVTSAQKNPTAFYLCASSIKGFQAFFGQGTRLTVV.

This clone ranks as medium-sized. The gene calls are TRBV6-4 and TRBJ2-2; unclear D gene. Germline CDR1 reads MRHNA; CDR2 reads SNTAGT. V was shortened by 5 bases and J by 6 bases, with 10 bases between the two germline ends. The CDR3 spans 13 residues. The CDR3 loop reads CASSRDWSGELFF. The CDR3 bases are TGTGCCAGCAGTCGTGACTGGTCCGGGGAGCTGTTTTTT.

J is TRBJ2-1 and V is TRBV18; 13 positions match TRBD2. Germline V CDR1 and CDR2: KGHSH, LQKENI. J lost 6 bases, V lost 9 bases, and 8 bases had no gene match. The CDR3 has 15 amino acids. The CDR3 sequence: CASVTGTSGINEQFF. CDR3 nucleotide sequence: TGTGCCAGTGTCACCGGGACTAGCGGGATCAATGAGCAGTTCTTC.

V is TRBV7-7 and J is TRBJ2-1, with D perhaps TRBD1 or TRBD2 (5 bases each). This CDR3 comprises 15 residues. CDR1 and CDR2 from the germline V gene are SSHAT and FNYEAQ (reference sequence). CDR3 in amino acids: CATGAGTSGFNEQFF. The CDR3 DNA reads TGTGCTACCGGAGCCGGGACCTCGGGGTTCAATGAGCAGTTCTTC.

The V call is TRBV6-6, the J call TRBJ2-7; TRBD2 is a possible D gene (5 bases). Trimming shortened V by 6 bases and J by 1 base, and 13 bases separated the two germline ends. Germline V gene lookup returns CDR1 MNHNY and CDR2 SVGAGI (reference sequence). The CDR3 is made up of 14 amino acids. The CDR3 nucleotides are TGTGCCAGCAGCCTACCGGACTCTTCCTACGAGCAGTACTTC. Translation: CASSLPDSSYEQYF.

The J gene is TRBJ2-7, the V gene TRBV6-5; D is unclear. CDR1 and CDR2 (germline): MNHEY, SVGAGI. The CDR3 totals 13 residues. The germline V and J ends were trimmed by 7 bases and 4 bases, with 14 bases remaining between them. As DNA, the CDR3 is TGTGCCAGCAAGTGGAGTTTAAATTACGAGCAGTACTTC. Its protein product is CASKWSLNYEQYF.

This rearrangement joins TRBV19 to TRBJ1-3, with TRBD1 matching 8 bases. Trimming removed 5 bases from V and 2 bases from J; junction bases left unmatched: 5. CDR3 length: 15 amino acids. Germline-derived CDR1 and CDR2 are LNHDA and SQIVND (reference sequence). The DNA for the CDR3 is TGTGCCAGTAGTGTTCAGGGGGCGGCTGGAAACACCATATATTTT. Protein: CASSVQGAAGNTIYF.

This clone turned up a few times. This chain links TRBV19 with TRBJ2-1, with TRBD1 identical over 10 bases. V was pared by 6 bases and J by 10 bases, with 9 bases of the junction left unmatched. The germline V gene has CDR1 LNHDA and CDR2 SQIVND (reference sequence). The CDR3 totals 14 residues. Here the CDR3 DNA reads TGTGCCAGTAGAGGACAGGGGGTCGCTGGGGAGCAGTTCTTC. Its translation: CASRGQGVAGEQFF.

The chain uses TRBV19 and TRBJ2-5, with TRBD2 matching 9 bases. The CDR3 extends over 16 amino acids. Trimming took 3 bases from V and 2 from J; bases not matched to a gene: 7. CDR1 LNHDA and CDR2 SQIVND come from the germline V gene (reference sequence). DNA for the CDR3: TGTGCCAGTAGTATGGGGAGCGGGAGGATTCAAGAGACCCAGTACTTC. Protein product: CASSMGSGRIQETQYF.

The rearrangement links TRBV6-1 to TRBJ2-7; D is perhaps TRBD2 (5 bases). In germline, CDR1 is MNHNS, CDR2 SASEGT. The CDR3 extends over 16 amino acids. The V and J ends lost 0 bases and 4 bases respectively, with 16 bases between them. CDR3 protein: CASSEAATGKTYEQYF. DNA of the CDR3: TGTGCCAGCAGTGAAGCGGCAACCGGGAAGACATACGAGCAGTACTTC.

The V and J genes are TRBV6-6 and TRBJ2-5; 8 positions agree with TRBD2. The germline gives CDR1 MNHNY, CDR2 SVGAGI (reference sequence). After removal of 6 bases from V and 5 bases from J, the junction contained 8 bases not matched to a gene. CDR3 length: 14 amino acids. The CDR3 DNA is TGTGCCAGCAGCCAGGGACTAGTGCACGAGACCCAGTACTTC. It is translated as CASSQGLVHETQYF.

This clone was seen just once. The CDR3 DNA reads as TGTGCCTGGAGTGTTAGCGGAGCCAAAAACATTCAGTACTTC. Translation gives CAWSVSGAKNIQYF. V gene TRBV30 combines with J gene TRBJ2-4; perhaps TRBD2 as D (6 bases). The CDR3 totals 14 residues. V was shortened by 0 bases and J by 0 bases, with 6 bases between the two germline ends. CDR1 is GTSNPN, CDR2 SVGIG, per germline (reference sequence).

This chain connects TRBV18 to TRBJ2-1; TRBD1 agrees at 7 bases. The V gene's germline CDR1 is KGHSH and CDR2 LQKENI. There are 15 residues in the CDR3. Trimming took 3 bases from V and 0 from J; bases not matched to a gene: 2. The DNA for the CDR3 is TGTGCCAGCTCACCGGACAGGAACTCCTACAATGAGCAGTTCTTC. Its protein is CASSPDRNSYNEQFF.

V usage is TRBV5-1 and J usage is TRBJ2-6, with D unresolved. CDR3 length: 15 amino acids. V lost 3 bases, J lost 4 bases, and 11 bases lay in between. Germline V CDR1 and CDR2: SGHRS, YFSETQ. The CDR3 protein is CASSSSSAGANVLTF. The CDR3 DNA sequence: TGCGCCAGCAGCTCCTCGTCCGCCGGGGCCAACGTCCTGACTTTC. The full variable domain, completed using reference TRBV5-1 and TRBJ2-6, is KAGVTQTPRYLIKTRGQQVTLSCSPISGHRSVSWYQQTPGQGLQFLFEYFSETQRNKGNFPGRFSGRQFSNSRSEMNVSTLELGDSALYLCASSSSSAGANVLTFGAGSRLTVL.

This chain connects TRBV9 to TRBJ1-1; D perhaps matches TRBD1 (5 bases). The length of the CDR3 is 16 residues. The germline V gene has CDR1 SGDLS and CDR2 YYNGEE. Trimming left V 3 bases short and J 3 bases short, with 18 bases between. In nucleotides, the CDR3 is TGTGCCAGCAGCGCGATCTTGCGGGACCGGGACACTGAAGCTTTCTTT. It is translated as CASSAILRDRDTEAFF.